The 31 T cell receptor beta chains reported below all come from one sample, sequenced in a study of blood T cell repertoires in COVID-19. Repertoires were generated with immunoSEQ multiplex PCR, while TCRdb's copy carries only in-frame clones and drops some. Seen here are 650,000 to 800,000 clones, approximately 90% observed once, and the top ten hold roughly 0.25%. The sample was peripheral blood. These TCRs come from a woman aged 18-29 years with acute or convalescent COVID-19.

The chain carries TRBV27 and TRBJ2-1; D is unclear. V was clipped by 3 bases and J by 3 bases, with 6 bases between them. This CDR3 has 13 residues. Germline-derived CDR1 and CDR2 are MNHEY and SMNVEV (reference sequence). The DNA of the CDR3 is TGTGCCAGCAGTTTCCCCGGCTACAATGAGCAGTTCTTC. Its translation: CASSFPGYNEQFF.

The J gene is TRBJ2-2, the V gene TRBV13; TRBD1 might be the D (5 bases). Trimming removed 2 bases from V and 4 bases from J, with 5 bases in between. This CDR3 region has 13 residues. The germline V gene encodes CDR1 PRHDT and CDR2 FYEKMQ (reference sequence). Written as DNA, the CDR3 is TGTGCCAGCAGCTTAAGGGGCACCGGGGAGCTGTTTTTT. Its protein product is CASSLRGTGELFF.

The chain combines TRBV12-5 with TRBJ1-2; D possibly corresponds to TRBD1 (6 bases). Trimming shortened V by 4 bases and J by 8 bases, and 14 bases separated the two germline ends. The CDR3 covers 13 residues. The germline CDR1 and CDR2 sequences are LGHNT and FRNRAP. DNA of the CDR3: TGTGCTAGTGGTTGGGACAACCCCTGGGGCTACACCTTC. This translates into CASGWDNPWGYTF.

V gene TRBV7-6 combines with J gene TRBJ2-1; 8 nucleotides agree with TRBD2. The CDR3 consists of 16 residues. The V and J ends lost 5 bases and 9 bases, in that order; junction bases with no gene match: 15. The germline V gene has CDR1 SGHVS and CDR2 FNYEAQ. The CDR3 loop is CASSLWVAGSGGEQFF. Written as DNA, the CDR3 is TGTGCCAGCAGCCTATGGGTAGCGGGGAGTGGGGGTGAGCAGTTCTTC.

This chain links TRBV10-1 with TRBJ1-6; 10 positions agree with TRBD1. The V and J ends lost 2 bases and 7 bases, in that order; junction bases with no gene match: 2. Germline values: CDR1 WNHNN, CDR2 SYGVQD (reference sequence). This CDR3 has 15 amino acids. As DNA, the CDR3 is TGCGCCAGCAGTGAGCCGACAGGGGGCAATTCACCCCTCCACTTT. Its translation: CASSEPTGGNSPLHF.

This chain links TRBV7-9 with TRBJ1-3; unclear D gene. The CDR3 spans 15 residues. Trimming pared 1 base from V and 2 bases from J, leaving 9 bases between. Germline values: CDR1 SEHNR, CDR2 FQNEAQ (reference sequence). The CDR3 sequence: CASSLGSIPGNTIYF. In nucleotides, the CDR3 is TGTGCCAGCAGCTTAGGTAGTATTCCTGGAAACACCATATATTTT.

The chain uses TRBV11-1 and TRBJ1-2; TRBD1 agrees at 9 bases. The CDR3 runs 13 residues. In germline, CDR1 is SGHAT, CDR2 FQDESV (reference sequence). With 4 bases clipped from V and 8 bases from J, the junction kept 5 bases outside the gene matches. Written as DNA, the CDR3 is TGTGCCAGCAGCTCGGCCGGGACAGGGGGCTACACCTTC. Translating gives CASSSAGTGGYTF.

V usage is TRBV18 and J usage is TRBJ1-6; weak D call: TRBD1 (5 bases). V was shortened by 3 bases and J by 9 bases, with 18 bases between the two germline ends. This CDR3 spans 16 amino acids. Germline CDR1 KGHSH, CDR2 LQKENI. CDR3 DNA sequence: TGTGCCAGCTCACCCCACCCGCAGGGATCGGGTTCACCCCTCCACTTT. Translation: CASSPHPQGSGSPLHF.

The rearrangement uses TRBV27 and TRBJ2-2; TRBD2 matches 7 bases. This CDR3 has 14 amino acids. CDR1 MNHEY and CDR2 SMNVEV come from the germline V gene (reference sequence). CDR3 sequence reads: CASGEALGAGELFF. The CDR3 region has the DNA TGTGCGAGCGGGGAGGCCCTGGGAGCTGGGGAGCTGTTTTTT.

The chain uses TRBV11-2 and TRBJ2-3; no clear D gene. Germline loops: CDR1 SGHAT, CDR2 FQNNGV. The V and J ends lost 1 base and 6 bases respectively, with 8 bases between them. The CDR3 contains 13 residues. This CDR3 is CASSLVPADTQYF. DNA of the CDR3: TGTGCCAGCAGCTTAGTCCCCGCGGATACGCAGTATTTT.

This rearrangement joins TRBV11-2 to TRBJ1-2; the D gene is possibly TRBD1 (6 bases). Germline V lookup: CDR1 SGHAT, CDR2 FQNNGV. Trimming took 0 bases from V and 7 from J, leaving 15 bases between them. This CDR3 contains 15 residues. The CDR3 reads CASSLDRQAPVGYTF. The DNA of the CDR3 is TGTGCCAGCAGCTTAGATAGACAGGCACCGGTTGGCTACACCTTC.

The chain joins TRBV5-8 to TRBJ1-2, with D perhaps matching TRBD1 (6 bases). Trimming cost V 1 base and J 0 bases, with 13 bases left between them. Germline V gives CDR1 SGHTS, CDR2 YDEGEE. This CDR3 comprises 16 residues. The CDR3 sequence: CASSLYRAPTNYGYTF. The CDR3 nucleotides read TGTGCCAGCAGCTTGTACAGGGCCCCAACTAACTATGGCTACACCTTC.

The V and J genes are TRBV7-2 and TRBJ1-2, with a tentative D call TRBD1 (5 bases). CDR1 and CDR2 (germline): SGHTA, FQGNSA. The CDR3 is made up of 12 amino acids. V dropped 2 bases and J dropped 11 bases, with 12 bases sitting between them. The CDR3 DNA sequence: TGTGCCAGCAGCTTATCGGGGGGACCATACACCTTC. Its protein product is CASSLSGGPYTF.

The chain has TRBV5-4 and TRBJ2-2, with D possibly TRBD2 on 7 matching bases. The CDR3 totals 15 residues. V was clipped by 3 bases and J by 5 bases, with 14 bases between them. Germline-derived CDR1 and CDR2 are SGHNT and YYREEE (reference sequence). CDR3 residues: CASSSGGPGTGELFF. In DNA form, the CDR3 reads TGTGCCAGCAGCTCCGGGGGGCCCGGGACCGGGGAGCTGTTTTTT.

The chain combines TRBV9 with TRBJ2-3, with 7 bases lining up with TRBD1. CDR1 SGDLS and CDR2 YYNGEE come from the germline V gene. Unmatched junction bases numbered 5, after V lost 2 bases and J lost 2 bases. This CDR3 spans 15 amino acids. CDR3 in DNA: TGTGCCAGCAGCGTTGTTGACAGGGCCACAGATACGCAGTATTTT. This gives the protein CASSVVDRATDTQYF.

The genes are TRBV7-2 and TRBJ2-7, with TRBD2 matching over 9 bases. V dropped 1 base and J dropped 7; count of bases not matched to a gene: 8. CDR3 length: 15 residues. Germline V lookup: CDR1 SGHTA, CDR2 FQGNSA. CDR3 nucleotides: TGTGCCAGCAGCTTAGTGGCGGGGGGGCCGAGGGAGCAGTACTTC. Its protein is CASSLVAGGPREQYF.

The CDR3 sequence is CASSFPPDFRGGETQYF. The CDR3 DNA follows: TGTGCCAGCAGCTTCCCCCCGGATTTTCGGGGAGGGGAGACCCAGTACTTC. V and J are TRBV5-6 and TRBJ2-5, with TRBD2 matching 7 bases. Looked up from germline, CDR1 is SGHDT and CDR2 is YYEEEE. This CDR3 has 17 residues. V shed 2 bases, J shed 5 bases, and the junction held 15 bases outside the gene matches.

The CDR3 DNA reads TGCAGCGTAGAGAGTGATGAAAAACTGTTTTTT. Encoded protein: CSVESDEKLFF. The gene calls are TRBV29-1 and TRBJ1-4, with no clear D. The CDR3 extends over 11 amino acids. CDR1 and CDR2 (germline): SQVTM, ANQGSEA. Trimming pared 6 bases from V and 6 bases from J, leaving 8 bases between. The complete variable domain, with remaining parts taken from reference TRBV29-1 and TRBJ1-4, reads SAVISQKPSRDICQRGTSLTIQCQVDSQVTMMFWYRQQPGQSLTLIATANQGSEATYESGFVIDKFPISRPNLTFSTLTVSNMSPEDSSIYLCSVESDEKLFFGSGTQLSVL.

This chain uses TRBV27 with TRBJ1-1; D might be TRBD1 (5 bases). This CDR3 region has 15 residues. Germline values: CDR1 MNHEY, CDR2 SMNVEV (reference sequence). The germline V and J ends were trimmed by 8 bases and 3 bases, with 19 bases remaining between them. CDR3 protein: CASAPRGVGYTEAFF. CDR3 coding DNA: TGTGCCAGCGCCCCGCGGGGGGTCGGGTACACTGAAGCTTTCTTT.

The V gene is TRBV12-3 or TRBV12-4, the J gene TRBJ1-4, with D unclear. Deletions cut 3 bases from V and 7 bases from J, with 9 bases between. The CDR3 is made up of 13 amino acids. The CDR3 nucleotides are TGTGCCAGCAGTTTCGTCTCCTCTGAAAAACTGTTTTTT. Amino acid sequence: CASSFVSSEKLFF.

The genes are TRBV6-2 or TRBV6-3 and TRBJ1-1; a weak D match, TRBD1 (6 bases). The ends were cut back, 5 bases at V and 0 bases at J, with 16 bases in the middle. This CDR3 is 16 amino acids long. CDR1 is MNHEY and CDR2 is SVGEGT in the germline V gene. CDR3 in amino acids: CASSPPTGFMNTEAFF. The CDR3 region has the DNA TGTGCCAGCAGTCCACCGACAGGCTTCATGAACACTGAAGCTTTCTTT.

This clone showed up just once. One end of the junction varies from germline; a read error may be responsible. The genes are TRBV19 and TRBJ2-1, with a possible D match to TRBD1 (5 bases). Germline V gene sequence: CDR1 LNHDA, CDR2 SQIVND (reference sequence). The CDR3 has 13 residues. DNA for the CDR3: TGTGCCAGTAGCATAGACAGTGACAATGAGCAGTTCTTC. It encodes CASSIDSDNEQFF.

This chain links TRBV14 with TRBJ1-1, with D hard to call. V was clipped by 4 bases and J by 4 bases, with 19 bases between them. The CDR3 totals 16 residues. Germline V gene lookup returns CDR1 SGHDN and CDR2 FVKESK. CDR3 DNA: TGTGCCAGCAGCCCCTTAGTTTCGGGGTGGAGCACTGAAGCTTTCTTT. Its protein is CASSPLVSGWSTEAFF.

This rearrangement joins TRBV4-1 to TRBJ2-1; 10 bases line up with TRBD2. Looked up from germline, CDR1 is MGHRA and CDR2 is YSYEKL. The CDR3 totals 15 residues. Germline trimming cut 6 bases from V and 6 bases from J; bases unmatched to any gene: 8. DNA for the CDR3: TGCGCCAGCAGTCGAAGCGGGGGGGCCCCCAATGAGCAGTTCTTC. It translates to CASSRSGGAPNEQFF.

CDR3 residues: CASRHQDYSNQPQHF. The CDR3 DNA reads as TGTGCCAGCAGACACCAGGACTATAGCAATCAGCCCCAGCATTTT. The chain employs TRBV6-6 and TRBJ1-5; no clear D. V lost 6 bases and J 0 bases, leaving 12 bases between the germline ends. CDR3 size: 15 residues. Germline V CDR1 and CDR2: MNHNY, SVGAGI (reference sequence).

This clone showed up just a few times. The V call is TRBV24-1, the J call TRBJ2-1, with 9 positions matching TRBD1. Germline assignment: CDR1 KGHDR and CDR2 SFDVKD. CDR3 length: 16 residues. V lost 2 bases and J lost 2; bases outside the gene matches: 3. The CDR3 loop is CATSDSGTGTYNEQFF. Written as DNA, the CDR3 is TGTGCCACCAGTGATTCCGGGACAGGGACCTACAATGAGCAGTTCTTC.

The V call is TRBV21-1, the J call TRBJ1-1; the table's D call of TRBD1 was not tested on the DNA. TRBV21-1 is a pseudogene locus. The CDR3 loop spans 17 amino acids. CDR3 nucleotides: TGTGCCAGCAGCAAAGAGGAACCAGGGGGCCCGAACACTGAAGCTTTCTTT. This encodes CASSKEEPGGPNTEAFF.

J is TRBJ1-1 and V is TRBV2; 7 bases agree with TRBD1. CDR1 is SNHLY, CDR2 FYNNEI, per germline. The CDR3 spans 15 residues. Losses at the gene ends were 2 bases for V and 4 bases for J; bases not matched to a gene: 7. The CDR3 protein is CASSEMDRRGTEAFF. The CDR3 DNA sequence: TGTGCCAGCAGTGAAATGGACAGGAGAGGCACTGAAGCTTTCTTT.

V and J are TRBV5-8 and TRBJ1-5; 11 nucleotides agree with TRBD1. CDR1 is SGHTS, CDR2 YDEGEE, per germline. The CDR3 covers 16 residues. V shed 4 bases, J shed 4 bases, and the junction held 7 bases outside the gene matches. The DNA for the CDR3 is TGTGCCAGCAGCCTATGGACAGGGGGCACTAATCAGCCCCAGCATTTT. This gives the protein CASSLWTGGTNQPQHF.

V is TRBV19 and J is TRBJ2-3; a weak D match, TRBD1 (7 bases). The CDR3 length is 13 residues. Per germline, CDR1 LNHDA and CDR2 SQIVND (reference sequence). Trimming shortened V by 2 bases and J by 13 bases, and 16 bases separated the two germline ends. The CDR3 sequence is CASSILGGGVEYF. DNA of the CDR3: TGTGCCAGTAGTATATTAGGAGGGGGCGTGGAGTATTTT.

The chain links TRBV21-1 to TRBJ1-2; the table's D gene call, TRBD1, was not cross checked with the DNA. TRBV21-1 corresponds to a pseudogene. The CDR3 totals 11 residues. CDR3 sequence: CAIFRGSGYTF. The CDR3 DNA reads as TGTGCTATATTCAGGGGGAGCGGCTACACCTTC.